Given below is one TCR beta chain in context. The sample is drawn from a study of blood T cell repertoires in COVID-19. Study context: From T cells, B-cell-depleted T cells, or PBMCs came the material, which was cDNA or gDNA.

CDR3 size: 15 residues. Germline V lookup: CDR1 MNHEY, CDR2 SVGAGI. V dropped 6 bases and J dropped 0 bases, with 9 bases sitting between them. Sequencing was performed with immunoSEQ multiplex PCR; in TCRdb, only in-frame clones are kept and a portion is missing. This sample has some 38,000 clones; about 85% occur once, and the top ten carry approximately 1.6%. Followed over time, Seattle patients had been enrolled while infection was active. The receptor's source is a man in his sixties with COVID-19, enrolled during active disease. Sequencing used peripheral blood. The chain recombines TRBV6-5 with TRBJ2-6, with a weak D call TRBD1 (6 bases). CDR3 protein: CASRRQVSGANVLTF. The CDR3, as DNA: TGTGCCAGCAGAAGACAGGTCTCTGGGGCCAACGTCCTGACTTTC.